This is a list of T cell receptor beta chains from one sample in a study of blood T cell repertoires in COVID-19. Profiled with immunoSEQ multiplex PCR; TCRdb holds only in-frame clones, not every one. The table includes fewer than 350,000 clones, 85% to 90% detected once. Specimen: PBMCs or T cells enriched from blood (not recorded which). These receptors were collected from a woman aged 30 to 39 with acute COVID-19. Both conserved end residues are part of each CDR3. A D gene is named only where the DNA matches it firmly. Rows give clone size only sometimes, using once, few, many, or a class for an expanded clone.

NA,TRBJ1-1,TRBV2,NA,TGTGCCAGCACCCTAATGACAGCGATCAACACTGAAGCTTTCTTT,CASTLMTAINTEAFF
NA,TRBJ2-1,TRBV24-1,NA,TGTGCCACCAGTGATTTTCAGGGCGATGAGCAGTTCTTC,CATSDFQGDEQFF
NA,TRBJ2-3,TRBV9,NA,TGTGCCAGCAGCACCGGGAGTGGGCGGAGCACAGATACGCAGTATTTT,CASSTGSGRSTDTQYF
NA,TRBJ1-1,TRBV4-3,NA,TGCGCCAGCAGCCAAGAATTCGGCCAGGGGTCCACTGAAGCTTTCTTT,CASSQEFGQGSTEAFF
NA,TRBJ1-6,TRBV30,NA,TGTGCCTGGACTCTGACAGTGGGTAATTCACCCCTCCACTTT,CAWTLTVGNSPLHF
NA,TRBJ2-7,TRBV18,TRBD1,TGTGCCAGCTCACCGCAAGGGACAGGGGACTACGAGCAGTACTTC,CASSPQGTGDYEQYF
NA,TRBJ1-6,TRBV18,TRBD1,TGTGCCAGCTCACCTTCGGCAGGGGGCGCGAATTCACCCCTCCACTTT,CASSPSAGGANSPLHF
NA,TRBJ2-4,TRBV4-1,NA,TGCGCCAGCAGCCAAGCAAGTGGGGGGGCCAAAAACATTCAGTACTTC,CASSQASGGAKNIQYF
NA,TRBJ1-5,TRBV28,NA,TGTGCCAGCAGTTTTTCGCAGCCCCAGCATTTT,CASSFSQPQHF
NA,TRBJ1-5,TRBV2,TRBD1,TGTGCCAGCAGTGACGTGGACAGGGCTCAGCCCCAGCATTTT,CASSDVDRAQPQHF
NA,TRBJ2-7,TRBV25-1,NA,TGTGCCAGCAGTGAATTATTTAGCAGATCCGAGCAGTACTTC,CASSELFSRSEQYF
NA,TRBJ2-2,TRBV7-9,NA,TGTGCCAGCAGCTTAGGGGCAGGCATTTGGGCCGGGGAGCTGTTTTTT,CASSLGAGIWAGELFF
NA,TRBJ2-7,TRBV28,TRBD2,TGTGCCAGCAGTGCGGTCTCTAGCGGTATCTACGAGCAGTACTTC,CASSAVSSGIYEQYF
NA,TRBJ2-2,TRBV5-4,TRBD2,TGTGCCAGCACCAAGAGCGGGAGTACTACCGGGGAGCTGTTTTTT,CASTKSGSTTGELFF
NA,TRBJ1-5,TRBV6-6,NA,TGTGCCAGCAGACGAGGACAGTGGGTGCAGCCCCAGCATTTT,CASRRGQWVQPQHF
NA,TRBJ2-3,TRBV6-4,TRBD2,TGTGCCAGCGCCAGGACTAGCAGCGCAGATACGCAGTATTTT,CASARTSSADTQYF
NA,TRBJ1-2,TRBV28,NA,TGTGCCAGCAGTACGAACAATGTTCAGGGAACGTCCACCTTC,CASSTNNVQGTSTF
few,TRBJ2-7,TRBV7-2,NA,TGTGCCAGCAGCTTAGGGACAGATCTTTTCTACGAGCAGTACTTC,CASSLGTDLFYEQYF
once,TRBJ2-7,TRBV11-3,TRBD1,TGTGCCAGCAGCTTATCAGGGGGTGGAGAGCAGTACTTC,CASSLSGGGEQYF
NA,TRBJ1-4,TRBV9,TRBD1,TGTGCCAGCAGCATCGGACAGGGGAATGAAAAACTGTTTTTT,CASSIGQGNEKLFF
NA,TRBJ1-5,TRBV15,NA,TGTGCCACCAGCAGAGATAGAATTCAGCCCCAGCATTTT,CATSRDRIQPQHF
NA,TRBJ1-5,TRBV27,NA,TGTGCCAGCAGCCTACAGGGAGGCAATCAGCCCCAGCATTTT,CASSLQGGNQPQHF
NA,TRBJ2-3,TRBV28,TRBD2,TGTGCCAGCACCCCGCCCGCCTGGCTAGCGGGAGTCGAGGTTCCCGAAGGTACGCAGTATTTT,CASTPPAWLAGVEVPEGTQYF
NA,TRBJ1-1,TRBV7-9,TRBD1,TGTGCCAGCAGCTCGGGGACAGTGGATTACACTGAAGCTTTCTTT,CASSSGTVDYTEAFF
NA,TRBJ1-5,TRBV4-3,NA,TGCGCCAGCAGCCGAGGGTTCGAGGGCAATCAGCCCCAGCATTTT,CASSRGFEGNQPQHF
NA,TRBJ1-4,TRBV4-2,NA,TGTGCCAGCAGCCAAGCCTCGCAAACAGGGCTCCCTAATGAAAAACTGTTTTTT,CASSQASQTGLPNEKLFF
few,TRBJ1-5,TRBV29-1,NA,TGCAGCGTTGAATTTAGGGACACGGAGTTTGGGCAGCCCCAGCATTTT,CSVEFRDTEFGQPQHF
NA,TRBJ2-7,TRBV18,TRBD2,TGTGCCAGCTCACCATTACAAGCGGGAGGCGAGCAGTACTTC,CASSPLQAGGEQYF
NA,TRBJ2-1,TRBV27,NA,TGTGCTTCCTCGGTGGTAGCGACCTACAATGAGCAGTTCTTC,CASSVVATYNEQFF
NA,TRBJ1-5,TRBV7-8,TRBD1,TGTGCCAGCAGCTCGTCCCTGACAGGGGGCAATCAGCCCCAGCATTTT,CASSSSLTGGNQPQHF
NA,TRBJ1-1,TRBV29-1,NA,TGCAGCGTCACCCCCGGAGCAGGGCTTAACACTGAAGCTTTCTTT,CSVTPGAGLNTEAFF
NA,TRBJ2-2,TRBV19,TRBD1,TGTGCCAGTAGTATAGAACAGGGGGCGCGAACCGGGGAGCTGTTTTTT,CASSIEQGARTGELFF
NA,TRBJ2-1,TRBV9,NA,TGTGCCAGCAGCGTAGGAGAGGGATGGAATGAGCAGTTCTTC,CASSVGEGWNEQFF
NA,TRBJ2-2,TRBV19,TRBD1,TGTGCCAGCTCAGGGGCAGGGGGCTACACCGGGGAGCTGTTTTTT,CASSGAGGYTGELFF
NA,TRBJ2-1,TRBV13,TRBD1,TGTGCCAGCAGCTTCCCGGGGACAGGGGGCAATGAGCAGTTCTTC,CASSFPGTGGNEQFF
NA,TRBJ2-1,TRBV2,TRBD2,TGTGCCAGCATACCGAATCCGGGCGGGAGAGGAAATGAGCAGTTCTTC,CASIPNPGGRGNEQFF
NA,TRBJ2-1,TRBV5-1,TRBD2,TGCGCCAGCAGCTTGGCTCCGGGAGGACACAATGAGCAGTTCTTC,CASSLAPGGHNEQFF
NA,TRBJ2-3,TRBV29-1,NA,TGCAGCGTTGAGGCACAGGGTGGGGGTCTCACAGATACGCAGTATTTT,CSVEAQGGGLTDTQYF
NA,TRBJ2-2,TRBV10-3,NA,TGTGCCATCAGTGAGTCAGGTTCGCCAGGGGGGAGCACCGGGGAGCTGTTTTTT,CAISESGSPGGSTGELFF
once,TRBJ1-2,TRBV2,NA,TGTGCCAGCATCCGGCTTTATAGGGCAGGGGAAGACTATGGCTACACCTTC,CASIRLYRAGEDYGYTF
NA,TRBJ2-7,TRBV2,TRBD1,TGTGCCAGCAGGCCAGTGACAGGGATTGGCTACGAGCAGTACTTC,CASRPVTGIGYEQYF